This TCR beta chain was recovered during a study of a mutant IDH1 vaccine in newly diagnosed glioma. Study as a whole: Patients got their first vaccination 4-6 weeks after radiotherapy alone, or with temozolomide cycles. Pretreatment consisted of radiotherapy, temozolomide, or both, with most receiving both.

Time point in this sample: week 11, during vaccination. It was 300 ug of mutant IDH1 20-mer peptide that made up each vaccine dose, given with topical imiquimod. Donors harbored newly found WHO grade 3 or 4 IDH1-mutant, ATRX-lost astrocytomas. General observations from the study: Top-clonotype changes in peripheral T cells seemed unrelated to pseudoprogression.

The repertoire was sequenced with immunoSEQ multiplex PCR; TCRdb's copy has only in-frame clones and lacks some. In the table there are around 53,000 clones, more than 85% of which are singletons. About this clone itself: Antigen unknown.

The CDR3 sequence is 19 residues long. This receptor was obtained from a man aged 45-65 years with glioma. Sequencing was performed on PBMCs, taken from a glioma patient whose treatment included an IDH1 peptide vaccine. The chain employs TRBV21-1 and TRBJ2-5. TRBV21-1 is labeled a pseudogene. The CDR3 protein is CASSKRSGGAGPLQETQYF. The CDR3 DNA reads as TGTGCCAGCAGCAAAAGGTCCGGTGGGGCGGGCCCCTTGCAAGAGACCCAGTACTTC.